This record covers a single TCR beta chain. This CDR3 spans 13 amino acids. The germline gives CDR1 SGHTA, CDR2 FQGTGA. V gave up 5 bases and J gave up 11 bases; unmatched junction bases: 9. The data were taken from a study of blood T cell repertoires in COVID-19. Methods used by the authors: The authors estimated nucleated cell counts from reference gene primer amplification. Clones were read by immunoSEQ multiplex PCR, and TCRdb kept only the in-frame ones, dropping some. For V, J and clone size, that table is used; D and trimming come from the DNA. Among hundreds of thousands of clones listed, roughly 80% were seen once.

This TCR was recovered from a man aged 25 to 40 with acute COVID-19. The gene calls are TRBV7-3 and TRBJ2-3, with TRBD1 matching 8 bases. Input material: PBMCs or T cells enriched from blood (not recorded which). This chain's CDR3 is CASSTGLTGVQYF. In DNA form, the CDR3 reads TGTGCCAGCAGCACCGGACTGACAGGGGTGCAGTATTTT.